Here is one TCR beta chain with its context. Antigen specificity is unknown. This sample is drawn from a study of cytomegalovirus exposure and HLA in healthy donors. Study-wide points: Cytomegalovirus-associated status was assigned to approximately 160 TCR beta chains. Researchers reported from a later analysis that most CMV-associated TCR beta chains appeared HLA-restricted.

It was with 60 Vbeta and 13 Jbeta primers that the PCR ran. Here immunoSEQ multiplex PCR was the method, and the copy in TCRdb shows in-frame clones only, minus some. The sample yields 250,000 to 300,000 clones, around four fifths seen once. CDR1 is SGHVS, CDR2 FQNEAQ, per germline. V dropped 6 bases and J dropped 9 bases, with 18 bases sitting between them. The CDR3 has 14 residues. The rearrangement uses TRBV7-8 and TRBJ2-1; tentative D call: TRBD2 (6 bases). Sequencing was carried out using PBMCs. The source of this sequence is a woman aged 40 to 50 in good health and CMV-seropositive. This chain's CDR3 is CASRIGTLASEQFF. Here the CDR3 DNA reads TGTGCCAGCAGAATTGGGACTCTAGCGTCTGAGCAGTTCTTC.